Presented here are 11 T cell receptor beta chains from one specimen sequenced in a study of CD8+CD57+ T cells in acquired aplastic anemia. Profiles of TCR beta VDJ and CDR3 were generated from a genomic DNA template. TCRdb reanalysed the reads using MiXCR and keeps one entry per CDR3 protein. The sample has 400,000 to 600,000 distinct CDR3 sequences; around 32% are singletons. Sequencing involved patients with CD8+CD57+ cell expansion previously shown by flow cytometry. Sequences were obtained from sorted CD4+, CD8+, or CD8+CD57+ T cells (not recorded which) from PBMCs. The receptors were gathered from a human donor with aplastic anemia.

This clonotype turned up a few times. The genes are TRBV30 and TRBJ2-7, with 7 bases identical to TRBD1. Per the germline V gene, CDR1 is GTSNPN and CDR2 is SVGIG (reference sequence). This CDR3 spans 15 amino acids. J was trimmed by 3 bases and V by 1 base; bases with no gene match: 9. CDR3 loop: CAWSDRGRGIYEQYF. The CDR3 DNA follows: TGTGCCTGGAGTGACAGGGGCCGGGGAATCTACGAGCAGTACTTC.

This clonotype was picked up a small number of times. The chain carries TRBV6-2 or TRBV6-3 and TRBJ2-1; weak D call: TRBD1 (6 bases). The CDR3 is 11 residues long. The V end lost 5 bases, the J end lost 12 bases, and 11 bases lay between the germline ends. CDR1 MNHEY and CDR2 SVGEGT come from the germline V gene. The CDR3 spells CASSQGGWQFF. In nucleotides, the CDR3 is TGTGCCAGCAGTCAAGGGGGTTGGCAGTTCTTC.

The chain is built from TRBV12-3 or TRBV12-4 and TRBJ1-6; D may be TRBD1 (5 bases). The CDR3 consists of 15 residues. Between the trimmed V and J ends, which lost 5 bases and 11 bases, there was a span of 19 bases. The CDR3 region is CASSEAPGHSTPLHF. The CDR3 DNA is TGTGCCAGCAGTGAAGCCCCAGGGCATTCGACACCCCTCCACTTT.

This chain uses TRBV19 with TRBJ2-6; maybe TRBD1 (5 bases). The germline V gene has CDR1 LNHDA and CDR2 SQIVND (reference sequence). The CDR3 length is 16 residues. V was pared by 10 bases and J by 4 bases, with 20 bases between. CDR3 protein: CATWGSLIGGANVLTF. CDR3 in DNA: TGTGCCACCTGGGGCAGCCTCATCGGGGGGGCCAACGTCCTGACTTTC.

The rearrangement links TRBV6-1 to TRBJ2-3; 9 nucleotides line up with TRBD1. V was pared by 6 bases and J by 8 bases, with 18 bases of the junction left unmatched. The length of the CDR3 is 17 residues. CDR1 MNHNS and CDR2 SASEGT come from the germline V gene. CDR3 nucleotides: TGTGCCAGCAGAGGGGACAGGGACCGGCTAGGCACAAGTACGCAGTATTTT. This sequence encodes CASRGDRDRLGTSTQYF.

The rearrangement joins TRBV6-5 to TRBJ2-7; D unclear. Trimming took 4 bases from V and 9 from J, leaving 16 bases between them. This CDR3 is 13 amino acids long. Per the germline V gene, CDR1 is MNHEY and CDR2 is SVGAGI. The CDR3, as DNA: TGTGCCAGCAGTTCATCTCATACCAGGACGCAGTACTTC. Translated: CASSSSHTRTQYF.

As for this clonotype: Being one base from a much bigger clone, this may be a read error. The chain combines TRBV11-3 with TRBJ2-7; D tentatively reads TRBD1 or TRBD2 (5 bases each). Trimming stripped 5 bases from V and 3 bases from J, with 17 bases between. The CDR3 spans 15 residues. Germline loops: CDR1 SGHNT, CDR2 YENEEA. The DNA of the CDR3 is TGTGCCAGCAGCCCAGGGCGGGTTTCGAACTACGAGCAGTACTTC. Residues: CASSPGRVSNYEQYF.

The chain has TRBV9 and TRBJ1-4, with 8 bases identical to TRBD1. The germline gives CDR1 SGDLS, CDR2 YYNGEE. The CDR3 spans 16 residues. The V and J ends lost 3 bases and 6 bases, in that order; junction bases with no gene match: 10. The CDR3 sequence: CASSAGLGQGDEKLFF. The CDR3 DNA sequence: TGTGCCAGCAGCGCGGGGCTAGGACAGGGAGATGAAAAACTGTTTTTT.

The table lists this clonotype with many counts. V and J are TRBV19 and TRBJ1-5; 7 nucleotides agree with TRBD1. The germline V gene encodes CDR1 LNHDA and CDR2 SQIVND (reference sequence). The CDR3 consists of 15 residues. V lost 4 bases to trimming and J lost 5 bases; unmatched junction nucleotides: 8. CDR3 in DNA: TGTGCCAGTAGTACGATCCGCAGGGGGGATCAGCCCCAGCATTTT. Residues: CASSTIRRGDQPQHF.

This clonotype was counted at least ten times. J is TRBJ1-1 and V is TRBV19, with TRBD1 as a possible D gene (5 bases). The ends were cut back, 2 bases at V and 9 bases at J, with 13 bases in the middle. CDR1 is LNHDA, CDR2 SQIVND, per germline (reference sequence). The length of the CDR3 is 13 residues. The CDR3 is CASSITGGAKAFF. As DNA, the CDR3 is TGTGCCAGTAGTATAACAGGTGGGGCAAAAGCTTTCTTT.

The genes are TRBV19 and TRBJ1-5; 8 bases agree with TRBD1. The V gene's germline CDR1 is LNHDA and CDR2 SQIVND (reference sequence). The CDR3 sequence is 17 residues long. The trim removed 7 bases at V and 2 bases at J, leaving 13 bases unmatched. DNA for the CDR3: TGTGCCAGTATCAAACAGGGGGGGGGTTACGGCAATCAGCCCCAGCATTTT. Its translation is CASIKQGGGYGNQPQHF. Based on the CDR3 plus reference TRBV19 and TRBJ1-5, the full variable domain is DGGITQSPKYLFRKEGQNVTLSCEQNLNHDAMYWYRQDPGQGLRLIYYSQIVNDFQKGDIAEGYSVSREKKESFPLTVTSAQKNPTAFYLCASIKQGGGYGNQPQHFGDGTRLSIL.